This T cell receptor (beta chain) stems from a study of beta chain features in type 1 diabetes (dated by TCRdb to about 2018). Some background on the complete study: Mean age, gender distribution, total cell number and subset yield were not different between patients and healthy donors. A total of approximately 110,000,000 sorted cells were examined across all samples, and a strong correlation was observed between cell number per subset and RNA yield. Regulatory and stem cell-like memory subsets were obtained from only 8 patients and roughly 8 healthy donors, while naive and central memory subsets were obtained from all 28 donors. The study compared TCRB repertoires of sorted circulating CD4+ T cell subsets between recently diagnosed type 1 diabetes patients and matched healthy donors.

The germline V gene supplies CDR1 MNHEY and CDR2 SVGAGI. From its cysteine to its phenylalanine, the CDR3 spans 15 amino acids. This entry keeps only the CDR3 DNA: 45 bases, framed from base 1. V is clipped by 0 bases and J by 0 bases, and the sequence between their germline boundaries is 9 bases long. Overall study outcomes, separate from this receptor: PCR may preferentially amplify shorter templates, but because patient and control samples were amplified and corrected together, any resulting skew would affect both groups equally. Because cDNA was sequenced instead of genomic DNA, highly expressing activated cells could be over-represented, though the groups showed no difference in activation or CD3 levels. Because the HLA sub-analyses included only small numbers of individuals, any influence of HLA type on TCRB rearrangement was left unresolved. Fewer insertions and more nucleotide deletions at VDJ recombination sites were observed in patients with type 1 diabetes, implying thymic rearrangement abnormalities. Naive, central memory and regulatory TCRB repertoires appeared to be more similar among patients than among healthy donors. A moderate but significant shortening of TCRB CDR3 length was observed in type 1 diabetes patients in all four CD4+ subsets.

In its sample, this clone was seen a few times. It lacks a known antigen. No quality values exist for individual bases; no much larger clone is one base distant. Each donor gave one peripheral blood draw, approximately 110 mL on average, collected into heparinised tubes. A BD FACSAria II was used to sort naive, central memory, regulatory and stem cell-like memory CD4+ T cells with a panel that included CD45RO, CCR7, CD25, CD127, CD95 and CD27. A purity above 98% was achieved for all sorted populations. Right away, PBMCs were isolated by Lymphoprep density gradient centrifugation and were stained directly, with no culture step. So that batch effects would be minimized, each experiment stained and sorted samples in pairs, pairing one healthy donor with one patient. The entire isolated RNA was reverse transcribed using the High Capacity cDNA Reverse Transcription Kit, and thus expressed TCRB transcripts were sequenced. Deep immunoSEQ sequencing was performed on naive, central memory and regulatory T cell samples, with an average of approximately 3.9 million total reads per sample. Sorted cells were lysed in RLT buffer, and RNA was extracted using DNase-treated RNeasy Micro or Mini kits according to cell number. Each cell subset was processed separately to prevent cross-contamination, with patient and healthy donor samples processed together. The immunoSEQ multiplex PCR was used to amplify TCRB sequences from cDNA, generating 87-bp fragments that spanned the CDR3 region. Amplicons were sequenced on the Illumina HiSeq platform. On the study's bioinformatics: PCR bias was corrected computationally using synthetic template baselines, and reads within Hamming distance 2 were collapsed, with unmergeable singletons discarded. Reads were aligned against IMGT to assign V, D and J genes, CDR3 length and insertions or deletions at six rearrangement sites. Within each subset, clonotype counts were normalized to sorted cell number, after which true diversity and Gini coefficients were computed with the tcR R package. Repertoire sharing was quantified using the overlap coefficient calculated on TCRB nucleotide sequences. Out-of-frame TCRB sequences from naive cells were analyzed to stand in for the pre-selection repertoire. TCRdb obtained this table from immuneACCESS and retained in-frame rearrangements with V and J assigned. These tables miss some clones; where compared with another copy, unresolved V genes account for less than half of the shortfall, and the remainder is unexplained. Clone size and the V and J calls come from that table; the DNA yielded D and trimming. For this sample there are about 400,000 clones; around 12% appear just once. Approximately 0.011% of the sample belongs to the ten largest clones.

This receptor was taken from a woman between 18 and 29 years old with type 1 diabetes. Rearrangement joined TRBV6-5 to TRBJ2-7; the D gene is perhaps TRBD2, on 6 matching bases. Material: naive CD4+ T cells from blood. Read against the paper, the sample's cell subset or site label means: true naive CD4+ T cells. The CDR3 protein sequence reads: CASSYSGTASYEQYF. The sequenced DNA is TGTGCCAGCAGTTACTCGGGGACTGCCTCCTACGAGCAGTACTTC.